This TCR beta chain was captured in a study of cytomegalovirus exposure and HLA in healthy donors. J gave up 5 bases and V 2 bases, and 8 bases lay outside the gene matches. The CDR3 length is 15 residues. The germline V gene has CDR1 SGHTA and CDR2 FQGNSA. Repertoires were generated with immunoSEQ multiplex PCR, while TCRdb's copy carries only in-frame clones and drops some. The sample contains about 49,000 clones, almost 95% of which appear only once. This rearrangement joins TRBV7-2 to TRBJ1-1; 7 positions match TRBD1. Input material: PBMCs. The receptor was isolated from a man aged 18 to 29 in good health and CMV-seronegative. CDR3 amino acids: CASSLSTGQGTEAFF. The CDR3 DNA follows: TGTGCCAGCAGCTTATCGACAGGGCAGGGGACTGAAGCTTTCTTT.